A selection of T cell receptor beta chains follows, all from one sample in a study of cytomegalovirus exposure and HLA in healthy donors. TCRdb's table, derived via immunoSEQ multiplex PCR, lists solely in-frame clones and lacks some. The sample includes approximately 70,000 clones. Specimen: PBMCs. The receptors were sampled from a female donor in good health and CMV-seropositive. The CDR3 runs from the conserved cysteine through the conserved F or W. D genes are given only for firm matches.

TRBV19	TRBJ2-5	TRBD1	CASKDRGRRETQYF	TGTGCCAGTAAGGACAGGGGGCGAAGGGAGACCCAGTACTTC
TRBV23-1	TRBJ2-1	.	CASSQGPRGTDNEQFF	TGCGCCAGCAGTCAGGGGCCCAGGGGAACCGACAATGAGCAGTTCTTC
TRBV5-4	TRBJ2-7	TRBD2	CASSLPGLGEDEQYF	TGTGCCAGCAGCTTACCGGGACTAGGGGAAGACGAGCAGTACTTC
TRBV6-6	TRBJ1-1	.	CASSYRSTEAFF	TGTGCCAGCAGTTACAGGAGCACTGAAGCTTTCTTT
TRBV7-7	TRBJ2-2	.	CASSLSFYTGELFF	TGTGCTAGCAGCTTGTCCTTTTACACCGGGGAGCTGTTTTTT
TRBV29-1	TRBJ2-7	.	CSVDSQGSYEQYF	TGCAGCGTTGATAGTCAGGGATCCTACGAGCAGTACTTC
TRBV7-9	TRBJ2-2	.	CASMPAVRLAPNTGELFF	TGTGCCAGCATGCCCGCGGTAAGACTGGCCCCGAACACCGGGGAGCTGTTTTTT
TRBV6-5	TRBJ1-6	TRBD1	CASRLGQGVYSPLHF	TGTGCCAGCAGACTGGGACAGGGTGTATATTCACCCCTCCACTTT
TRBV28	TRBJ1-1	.	CASTMTGEAFF	TGTGCCAGCACCATGACAGGTGAAGCTTTCTTT
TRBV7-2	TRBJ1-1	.	CASSLRQEAFF	TGTGCCAGCAGCCTGAGACAGGAAGCTTTCTTT
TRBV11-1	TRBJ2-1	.	CASSSLDFYNEQFF	TGTGCCAGCAGCTCGCTGGACTTCTACAATGAGCAGTTCTTC
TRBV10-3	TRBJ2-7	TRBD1	CAIATPGQGIYEQYF	TGTGCCATCGCAACCCCGGGACAGGGAATTTACGAGCAGTACTTC
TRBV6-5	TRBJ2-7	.	CASSLEYRETDEQYF	TGTGCCAGCAGTCTCGAATACAGGGAAACGGACGAGCAGTACTTC
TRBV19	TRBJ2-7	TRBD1	CASSTIGQVSYYEQYF	TGTGCCAGTAGTACCATCGGACAGGTTTCCTACTACGAGCAGTACTTC
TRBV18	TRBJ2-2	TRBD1	CASSPRGQSLYTGELFF	TGTGCCAGCTCACCACGGGGACAGTCCCTTTACACCGGGGAGCTGTTTTTT
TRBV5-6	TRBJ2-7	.	CASSLQGYYSYEQYF	TGTGCCAGCAGCTTACAGGGATATTACTCCTACGAGCAGTACTTC
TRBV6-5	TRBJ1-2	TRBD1	CASSAQQGLGGYTF	TGTGCCAGCAGTGCCCAACAGGGGCTCGGCGGCTACACCTTC
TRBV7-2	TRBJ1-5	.	CASSGQQGQPQHF	TGTGCCAGCAGCGGCCAACAGGGCCAGCCCCAGCATTTT
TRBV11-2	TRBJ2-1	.	CASSLLGVSYNEQFF	TGTGCCAGCAGCTTACTAGGGGTATCCTACAATGAGCAGTTCTTC
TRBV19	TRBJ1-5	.	CASSIRANQPQHF	TGTGCCAGTAGTATTAGAGCAAATCAGCCCCAGCATTTT
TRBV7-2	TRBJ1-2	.	CASSTTGMGLGYTF	TGTGCCAGCAGCACCACCGGAATGGGACTTGGCTACACCTTC